Below are 24 T cell receptor beta chains sequenced from a single sample in a study of blood T cell repertoires in COVID-19. This table comes from immunoSEQ multiplex PCR, and its TCRdb copy is limited to in-frame clones, with some not included. The table includes tens of thousands of clones, more than 75% detected once. Sequencing used peripheral blood. The receptors here all came from a human donor in a cohort sampled during active COVID-19.

This chain joins TRBV6-5 and TRBJ1-5; D may be TRBD1 (6 bases). Trimming shortened V by 0 bases and J by 3 bases, and 9 bases separated the two germline ends. The CDR3 sequence is 15 residues long. The germline CDR1 and CDR2 sequences are MNHEY and SVGAGI. This CDR3 is CASSYSGQLNQPQHF. Here the CDR3 DNA reads TGTGCCAGCAGTTACTCTGGACAGCTCAATCAGCCCCAGCATTTT.

The V call is TRBV6-2 or TRBV6-3, the J call TRBJ1-6, with 10 bases lining up with TRBD1. This CDR3 region has 13 residues. The ends lost 6 bases at V and 9 bases at J; junction bases unmatched: 2. Germline assignment: CDR1 MNHEY and CDR2 SVGEGT. CDR3 sequence: CASSRTGGSPLHF. For the CDR3, the DNA is TGTGCCAGCAGCCGGACAGGGGGTTCACCCCTCCACTTT.

The J gene is TRBJ1-2, the V gene TRBV15; possibly TRBD1 for D (5 bases). V dropped 1 base and J dropped 4 bases, with 10 bases sitting between them. CDR3 length: 14 residues. Germline lookup yields CDR1 LNHNV and CDR2 YYDKDF (reference sequence). DNA of the CDR3: TGTGCCACCAGCAGAGTCCAGGGTGCCTATGGCTACACCTTC. The encoded protein is CATSRVQGAYGYTF.

This rearrangement joins TRBV3-1 (or the pseudogene TRBV3-2) to TRBJ2-6; weak D call: TRBD1 (6 bases). From germline, CDR1 is LGHDT and CDR2 YNNKEL (reference sequence). V was cut by 0 bases and J by 8 bases, with 8 bases left in between. This CDR3 is 14 amino acids long. The CDR3 loop reads CASSQEWGPNVLTF. The DNA for the CDR3 is TGTGCCAGCAGCCAAGAATGGGGGCCCAACGTCCTGACTTTC.

The V and J genes are TRBV7-9 and TRBJ2-1; D perhaps matches TRBD2 (5 bases). The CDR3 has 12 residues. Trimming stripped 5 bases from V and 13 bases from J, with 15 bases between. Germline assignment: CDR1 SEHNR and CDR2 FQNEAQ (reference sequence). In nucleotides, the CDR3 is TGTGCCAGCAGCGAAACAGCCGGGATCCAGTTCTTC. Protein: CASSETAGIQFF.

The chain couples TRBV2 to TRBJ1-5, with 9 bases that match TRBD1. V lost 5 bases and J lost 4; bases outside the gene matches: 3. Germline V CDR1 and CDR2: SNHLY, FYNNEI. The CDR3 extends over 14 amino acids. As DNA, the CDR3 is TGTGCCAGCAGTACAGGACAGGGGAATCAGCCCCAGCATTTT. This codes for CASSTGQGNQPQHF.

The chain combines TRBV25-1 with TRBJ1-3; D is unresolved. Germline CDR1 and CDR2: MGHDK and SYGVNS. The CDR3 totals 16 residues. V was cut by 2 bases and J by 0 bases, with 11 bases left in between. CDR3 amino acids: CASSELVGSSGNTIYF. CDR3 DNA: TGTGCCAGCAGTGAACTCGTCGGTAGCTCTGGAAACACCATATATTTT.

The gene calls are TRBV7-9 and TRBJ2-7; D call uncertain. Germline V gene lookup returns CDR1 SEHNR and CDR2 FQNEAQ (reference sequence). The V end was cut by 3 bases, the J end by 2 bases, with 8 bases between. This CDR3 contains 13 residues. The chain's CDR3 is CASSLAGTYEQYF. The CDR3 DNA reads as TGTGCCAGCAGCTTGGCAGGTACCTACGAGCAGTACTTC. The variable domain in full, with the rest retrieved from reference TRBV7-9 and TRBJ2-7, is DTGVSQNPRHKITKRGQNVTFRCDPISEHNRLYWYRQTLGQGPEFLTYFQNEAQLEKSRLLSDRFSAERPKGSFSTLEIQRTEQGDSAMYLCASSLAGTYEQYFGPGTRLTVT.

The chain combines TRBV5-1 with TRBJ1-1, with a weak D call TRBD1 (5 bases). The CDR3 is 13 residues long. V was cut by 5 bases and J by 4 bases, with 12 bases left in between. Germline V lookup: CDR1 SGHRS, CDR2 YFSETQ. CDR3 nucleotides: TGCGCCAGCAGGGGTTTCGGGGGCACTGAAGCTTTCTTT. This translates into CASRGFGGTEAFF.

V is TRBV6-6 and J is TRBJ1-2, with D unclear. V was trimmed by 8 bases and J by 2 bases, leaving 12 bases between them. The CDR3 length is 13 residues. Germline CDR1 is MNHNY and CDR2 is SVGAGI (reference sequence). CDR3 protein: CASSRGINYGYTF. In DNA, the CDR3 is TGTGCCAGCTCAAGAGGGATCAACTATGGCTACACCTTC.

The rearrangement joins TRBV7-9 to TRBJ2-3; weak D call: TRBD1 (6 bases). The CDR3 spans 13 residues. Trimming removed 5 bases from V and 4 bases from J, with 10 bases in between. Germline CDR1 is SEHNR and CDR2 is FQNEAQ (reference sequence). The CDR3 DNA is TGTGCCAGCAGCACAGGGAGCGCAGATACGCAGTATTTT. Encoded protein: CASSTGSADTQYF.

The chain recombines TRBV30 with TRBJ2-7, with TRBD2 as a possible D gene (5 bases). The CDR3 runs to 14 residues. V shed 1 base and J shed 4 bases, with 14 bases lying between them. Germline CDR1 and CDR2: GTSNPN and SVGIG (reference sequence). CDR3 nucleotide sequence: TGTGCCTGGAGTGACGATGTCCGGGGTTACGAGCAGTACTTC. Its protein product is CAWSDDVRGYEQYF.

The CDR3 sequence is CASGGAGGKETQYF. The CDR3 DNA reads TGTGCCAGCGGAGGAGCGGGGGGTAAAGAGACCCAGTACTTC. The chain combines TRBV6-5 with TRBJ2-5; 9 positions match TRBD2. This CDR3 has 14 residues. Germline CDR1 and CDR2: MNHEY and SVGAGI. Unmatched junction bases numbered 7, after V lost 8 bases and J lost 3 bases.

The chain uses TRBV2 and TRBJ1-1; maybe TRBD1 (6 bases). The CDR3 sequence is 17 residues long. Germline V gene sequence: CDR1 SNHLY, CDR2 FYNNEI. With 1 base removed from V and 4 bases from J, the gap between germline ends came to 19 bases. CDR3 bases: TGTGCCAGCAGTGAAGGAGGGACACTGTCCCGGCTCACTGAAGCTTTCTTT. Translation: CASSEGGTLSRLTEAFF. Complete variable domain (other parts from reference TRBV2 and TRBJ1-1): EPEVTQTPSHQVTQMGQEVILRCVPISNHLYFYWYRQILGQKVEFLVSFYNNEISEKSEIFDDQFSVERPDGSNFTLKIRSTKLEDSAMYFCASSEGGTLSRLTEAFFGQGTRLTVV.

This rearrangement joins TRBV10-2 to TRBJ2-7, with D perhaps TRBD1 (5 bases). The ends were cut back, 5 bases at V and 0 bases at J, with 8 bases in the middle. The germline gives CDR1 WSHSY, CDR2 SAAADI. CDR3 length: 13 residues. The CDR3 coding sequence is TGCGCCAGCAGTCCCGACAGCTCCTACGAGCAGTACTTC. Its translation: CASSPDSSYEQYF.

The chain carries TRBV6-6 and TRBJ1-2; TRBD1 matches 8 bases. The length of the CDR3 is 15 residues. Germline V gene data show CDR1 as MNHNY and CDR2 as SVGAGI (reference sequence). The J segment lost 3 bases and the V segment lost 4 bases, leaving 7 bases of the junction unmatched. In DNA form, the CDR3 reads TGTGCCAGCAGTTCCGAGGACAGGGAGGACTATGGCTACACCTTC. The encoded protein is CASSSEDREDYGYTF.

This clone was picked up one time. The genes are TRBV2 and TRBJ2-5, with a weak D call TRBD2 (5 bases). The CDR3 sequence is 13 residues long. Germline CDR1 is SNHLY and CDR2 is FYNNEI. V was cut by 7 bases and J by 5 bases, with 14 bases left in between. Here the CDR3 DNA reads TGTGCCAGCACTGCGGGCCAGCAGGAGACCCAGTACTTC. This gives the protein CASTAGQQETQYF. Full variable domain (remainder filled in from reference TRBV2 and TRBJ2-5): EPEVTQTPSHQVTQMGQEVILRCVPISNHLYFYWYRQILGQKVEFLVSFYNNEISEKSEIFDDQFSVERPDGSNFTLKIRSTKLEDSAMYFCASTAGQQETQYFGPGTRLLVL.

This clone appeared once. The rearrangement joins TRBV6-5 to TRBJ1-4; D remains ambiguous. The germline V and J ends were trimmed by 4 bases and 8 bases, with 11 bases remaining between them. The CDR3 spans 13 residues. Looked up from germline, CDR1 is MNHEY and CDR2 is SVGAGI. CDR3: CASSSQAGEKLFF. In nucleotides, the CDR3 is TGTGCCAGCAGTTCCCAAGCGGGAGAAAAACTGTTTTTT.

The chain uses TRBV4-2 and TRBJ2-1; TRBD1 is a possible D gene (5 bases). The germline V gene has CDR1 LGHNA and CDR2 YNFKEQ. The ends were cut back, 0 bases at V and 12 bases at J, with 18 bases in the middle. The CDR3 has 15 amino acids. The CDR3 protein is CASSQEPTATGLQFF. Written as DNA, the CDR3 is TGTGCCAGCAGCCAAGAACCGACAGCTACAGGTCTGCAGTTCTTC.

The V call is TRBV4-1, the J call TRBJ1-5, with D unresolved. Trimming removed 1 base at V and 5 bases at J, with 12 bases between. CDR1 MGHRA and CDR2 YSYEKL come from the germline V gene. The CDR3 loop spans 15 amino acids. This CDR3 is CASSQGADIYQPQHF. The CDR3 region has the DNA TGCGCCAGCAGCCAAGGGGCCGATATCTATCAGCCCCAGCATTTT.

This chain connects TRBV3-1 (or the pseudogene TRBV3-2) to TRBJ2-3, with 12 bases fitting TRBD1. Germline V gene sequence: CDR1 LGHDT, CDR2 YNNKEL (reference sequence). Germline trimming cut 0 bases from V and 7 bases from J; bases unmatched to any gene: 8. The CDR3 has 17 amino acids. Here the CDR3 reads CASSQEGTGGSLYTQYF. The CDR3 DNA is TGTGCCAGCAGCCAAGAGGGGACAGGGGGCAGTTTGTATACGCAGTATTTT.

The chain uses TRBV19 and TRBJ2-5; 7 nucleotides match TRBD1. Germline CDR1 is LNHDA and CDR2 is SQIVND (reference sequence). This CDR3 region has 14 residues. J gave up 4 bases and V 6 bases, and 8 bases lay outside the gene matches. The CDR3 is CASSRQGTGETQYF. The CDR3 bases are TGTGCCAGTAGCCGACAGGGTACGGGAGAGACCCAGTACTTC.

The V call is TRBV18, the J call TRBJ2-3; 7 nucleotides match TRBD1. The CDR3 extends over 15 amino acids. The germline CDR1 and CDR2 sequences are KGHSH and LQKENI. The V and J ends lost 0 bases and 8 bases, in that order; junction bases with no gene match: 8. The CDR3 sequence: CASSPPIGGFGTQYF. The CDR3 nucleotides are TGTGCCAGCTCACCACCGATAGGGGGCTTCGGTACGCAGTATTTT.

The J gene is TRBJ2-6, the V gene TRBV4-2; D is perhaps TRBD2 (6 bases). Trimming took off 2 bases at V and 2 bases at J, with 10 bases between the two ends. Germline values: CDR1 LGHNA, CDR2 YNFKEQ. The CDR3 is made up of 16 amino acids. CDR3 protein: CASSQNPSAGANVLTF. The CDR3 nucleotides are TGTGCCAGCAGCCAAAACCCTAGCGCTGGGGCCAACGTCCTGACTTTC.